These T cell receptor beta chains were read from a single sample in a study of T cell changes during pregnancy in multiple sclerosis. Libraries were prepared by immunoSEQ multiplex PCR; TCRdb keeps only in-frame clonotypes and omits some of them. The repertoire holds 40,000 to 50,000 clones, with roughly nine tenths as singletons. Sequences were derived from CD4+ T cells from peripheral blood mononuclear cells, sampled in the first trimester of pregnancy. The receptors shown here come from a female donor with multiple sclerosis, enrolled in a pregnancy study. The CDR3 runs from the conserved cysteine through the conserved F or W. The D gene is left open where the match is weak. Where a row states a size, it is once, few, many or the class of an expanded clone; other rows omit it.

V gene	clone size	J gene	D gene	CDR3 DNA	CDR3 protein
TRBV9	.	TRBJ2-7	TRBD2	TGTGCCAGCAGCGTAGATCCTAGCGGCATTTACGAGCAGTACTTC	CASSVDPSGIYEQYF
TRBV10-1	.	TRBJ1-1	TRBD1	TGCGCCAGCACGGGACAGGGGGCAAATGAAGCTTTCTTT	CASTGQGANEAFF
TRBV7-9	.	TRBJ1-6	TRBD1	TGTGCCAGCAGCGCCGGGACAGAAAATTCACCCCTCCACTTT	CASSAGTENSPLHF
TRBV5-6	.	TRBJ2-7	TRBD1	TGTGCCAGCAGATTCCGGGACAGCTACGAGCAGTACTTC	CASRFRDSYEQYF
TRBV5-4	.	TRBJ1-4	.	TGTGCCAGCAGCGTAAATAATGAAAAACTGTTTTTT	CASSVNNEKLFF
TRBV6-1	.	TRBJ1-2	.	TGTGCCAGCAGTGCCCCGGCGAACAGGAATCTTTATGGCTACACCTTC	CASSAPANRNLYGYTF
TRBV10-3	.	TRBJ1-4	.	TGTGCCATCAGTGAGTCCACAGGGCAGAGCTGGGAAAAACTGTTTTTT	CAISESTGQSWEKLFF
TRBV7-9	.	TRBJ1-5	.	TGTGCCAGCAGGGCTGACACCCCAGGGCCCCAGCATTTT	CASRADTPGPQHF
TRBV7-2	.	TRBJ1-3	.	TGTGCCAGCAGCTTAGTGGGGGCAACTGGAAACACCATATATTTT	CASSLVGATGNTIYF
TRBV7-2	.	TRBJ2-5	TRBD2	TGTGCCAGCACCCGTGGGGGGGGCCAAGAGACCCAGTACTTC	CASTRGGGQETQYF
TRBV4-1	.	TRBJ2-1	.	TGCGCCAGCAGCAGGGGGACGGGGGGACGTACGAATGAGCAGTTCTTC	CASSRGTGGRTNEQFF
TRBV6-5	.	TRBJ1-2	TRBD1	TGTGCCAGCAGTTACGACAGGGCCCCATATGGCTACACCTTC	CASSYDRAPYGYTF
TRBV5-1	.	TRBJ2-2	TRBD2	TGCGCCAGCAGTTTACTAGCGGGGTCCACCGGGGAGCTGTTTTTT	CASSLLAGSTGELFF
TRBV6-5	.	TRBJ1-2	TRBD1	TGTGCCAGCAGTTACCGGACAGGGTGGGGAACCTATGGCTACACCTTC	CASSYRTGWGTYGYTF
TRBV6-5	.	TRBJ2-7	TRBD2	TGTGCCAGCAGCCCGGGACTAGCGGTCCCCTACGAGCAGTACTTC	CASSPGLAVPYEQYF
TRBV6-1	.	TRBJ1-6	.	TGTGCCAGCCAGGTCTATAATTCACCCCTCCACTTT	CASQVYNSPLHF
TRBV2	.	TRBJ2-3	.	TGTGCCAGCAGTGCCGGAGGCCTCGCCTCCACAGATACGCAGTATTTT	CASSAGGLASTDTQYF
TRBV19	.	TRBJ2-6	.	TGTGCCAGTAGTATCGGTAACAGGGATTTTTCTGGGGCCAACGTCCTGACTTTC	CASSIGNRDFSGANVLTF
TRBV4-1	.	TRBJ2-7	.	TGCGCCAGCAGCCCTTCAGGGCTCCAACCGTACGAGCAGTACTTC	CASSPSGLQPYEQYF
TRBV7-3	.	TRBJ2-3	TRBD1	TGTGCCAGCAGCCTCCGGACAGGGGGAGGAGATACGCAGTATTTT	CASSLRTGGGDTQYF
TRBV9	.	TRBJ2-1	TRBD2	TGTGCCAGCAGCCCCCGACTAGCGGGGGAATACAATGAGCAGTTCTTC	CASSPRLAGEYNEQFF
TRBV6-1	.	TRBJ1-1	TRBD1	TGTGCCAGCAGTGAGACCGGGACAGTGGTTAACACTGAAGCTTTCTTT	CASSETGTVVNTEAFF
TRBV5-1	.	TRBJ2-3	.	TGCGCCAGCAGCTTTCAGGGGGGCGGAGATACGCAGTATTTT	CASSFQGGGDTQYF
TRBV2	.	TRBJ1-1	TRBD1	TGTGCCCGAAAGGACAGGGGAGGCCCGAACACTGAAGCTTTCTTT	CARKDRGGPNTEAFF
TRBV6-5	once	TRBJ2-3	TRBD2	TGTGCTGTATTGGATAGCGGGGGCACAGATACGCAGTATTTT	CAVLDSGGTDTQYF
TRBV7-9	once	TRBJ2-2	TRBD1	TGTGCCAGCAGCTTAGGACAGGGTGCCACCGGGGAGCTGTTTTTT	CASSLGQGATGELFF
TRBV6-6	.	TRBJ1-1	TRBD1	TGTGCCAGCCTTAGGACAGGGGATTACACTGAAGCTTTCTTT	CASLRTGDYTEAFF
TRBV28	.	TRBJ1-2	TRBD1	TGTGCCAGCAGTTTAGGGACAGGGCTGAATGGCTACACCTTC	CASSLGTGLNGYTF
TRBV5-6	.	TRBJ2-1	.	TGTGCCAGCAGCTCCCGTCAGGGTAACAATGAGCAGTTCTTC	CASSSRQGNNEQFF
TRBV7-2	.	TRBJ2-1	.	TGTGCCAGCAGCTTAAGGTCGACAGCCCTAGGAAACAATGAGCAGTTCTTC	CASSLRSTALGNNEQFF
TRBV5-6	.	TRBJ2-3	TRBD2	TGTGCCAGCAGCTTGGTGCTAGCGGGAGGCACAGATACGCAGTATTTT	CASSLVLAGGTDTQYF
TRBV18	once	TRBJ1-2	TRBD1	TGTGCCAGCTCACCCCGGGACAGCCTCTATGGCTACACCTTC	CASSPRDSLYGYTF
TRBV5-4	.	TRBJ2-3	.	TGTGCCAGCAGCACTGGGACTTCTTTTTGGGTCACAGATACGCAGTATTTT	CASSTGTSFWVTDTQYF
TRBV6-1	.	TRBJ2-5	TRBD2	TGTGCCAGCAGTGATGGGCGGGAGCGAGAGACCCAGTACTTC	CASSDGRERETQYF
TRBV5-1	.	TRBJ2-7	.	TGCGCCAGCAGTCTGCGGACAGACTCCTACGAGCAGTACTTC	CASSLRTDSYEQYF
TRBV7-9	.	TRBJ1-4	TRBD1	TGTGCCAGCAGCTCCACCGGGACAGGGGCAGAAAAACTGTTTTTT	CASSSTGTGAEKLFF
TRBV28	.	TRBJ1-2	TRBD1	TGTGCCAGCACCCTCCAAGGGGGCGCCTACACCTTC	CASTLQGGAYTF
TRBV30	.	TRBJ2-3	.	TGTGCCTGGAGTCCAGGGAGGCAGGGAACAGATACGCAGTATTTT	CAWSPGRQGTDTQYF
TRBV11-2	.	TRBJ1-2	.	TGTGCCAGCAGCCGAAACCAGGGGACCTATGGCTACACCTTC	CASSRNQGTYGYTF
TRBV6-5	.	TRBJ2-5	TRBD2	TGTGCCAGCAGAAAGGGACTAGCGACTCAAGAGACCCAGTACTTC	CASRKGLATQETQYF
TRBV6-5	.	TRBJ2-7	.	TGTGCCAGCGTCGGGAGAGGTAAATCCTACGAGCAGTACTTC	CASVGRGKSYEQYF
TRBV21-1	.	TRBJ2-1	.	TGTGCCAGCAGCAAGCTGACTAGCGACTACAATGAGCAGTTCTTC	CASSKLTSDYNEQFF
TRBV7-2	.	TRBJ2-7	TRBD2	TGTGCCAGCAGTTGGACTAGCGGGGGCTCCTACGAGCAGTACTTC	CASSWTSGGSYEQYF
TRBV5-1	.	TRBJ1-4	.	TGCGCCAGCAGCTTTAGAGGGTTCGCAACTAATGAAAAACTGTTTTTT	CASSFRGFATNEKLFF
TRBV2	.	TRBJ2-3	.	TGTGCCAGCAGTACCTCGCCAGGGAACCCCTCTGATTTT	CASSTSPGNPSDF
TRBV7-2	.	TRBJ1-2	.	TGTGCCAGCAGCCCCTCCGTGGGGGCGGGTTCTGGCTACACCTTC	CASSPSVGAGSGYTF
TRBV2	.	TRBJ1-4	.	TGTGCCAGCAGTGAGCGGGGGACCATTAATGAAAAACTGTTTTTT	CASSERGTINEKLFF
TRBV7-3	.	TRBJ2-2	.	TGTGCCAGCAGCTTATTTGCAGGGGACACCGGGGAGCTGTTTTTT	CASSLFAGDTGELFF
TRBV10-3	.	TRBJ2-1	TRBD2	TGTGCCATCAGTGAGTGGCTAGCGGGGGGACTGCCTTCCAATGAGCAGTTCTTC	CAISEWLAGGLPSNEQFF
TRBV2	.	TRBJ1-1	.	TGTGCCAGCTCAGAAGTGGGCGCTGAAGCTTTCTTT	CASSEVGAEAFF
TRBV2	few	TRBJ2-7	.	TGTGCCAGCAGTCTTAAGACAGGAACACAGTACTTC	CASSLKTGTQYF
TRBV18	.	TRBJ2-5	.	TGTGCCAGCTCACGCAGCAGGGGCGAAGAGACCCAGTACTTC	CASSRSRGEETQYF
TRBV6-5	.	TRBJ2-7	.	TGTGCCAGCAGTTACAGCGGAGCCCGACGCGACGAGCAGTACTTC	CASSYSGARRDEQYF
TRBV6-5	.	TRBJ1-1	.	TGTGCCAGCAGTTACCTTAGAAACACTGAAGCTTTCTTT	CASSYLRNTEAFF
TRBV19	.	TRBJ2-1	.	TGTGCCAGTAGTATTACAGGGCGCCCAAAGTTCTTC	CASSITGRPKFF